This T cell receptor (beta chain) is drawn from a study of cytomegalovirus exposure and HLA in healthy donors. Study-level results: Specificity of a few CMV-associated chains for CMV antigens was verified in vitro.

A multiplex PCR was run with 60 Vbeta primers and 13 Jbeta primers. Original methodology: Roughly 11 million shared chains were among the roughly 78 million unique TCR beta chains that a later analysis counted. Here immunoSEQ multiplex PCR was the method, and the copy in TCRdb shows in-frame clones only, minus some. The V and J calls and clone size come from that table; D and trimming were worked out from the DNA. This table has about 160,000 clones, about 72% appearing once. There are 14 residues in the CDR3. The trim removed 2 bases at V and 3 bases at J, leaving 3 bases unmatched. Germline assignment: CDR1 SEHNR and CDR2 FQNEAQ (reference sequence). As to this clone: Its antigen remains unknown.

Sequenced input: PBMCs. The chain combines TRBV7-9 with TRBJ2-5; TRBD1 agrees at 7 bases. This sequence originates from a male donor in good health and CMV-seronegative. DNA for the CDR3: TGTGCCAGCAGCTTAAAGGGGGCGGAAGAGACCCAGTACTTC. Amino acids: CASSLKGAEETQYF.